This T cell receptor (beta chain) was observed in a study of OX40 agonist ivuxolimab in advanced cancers. Points from the study as a whole: Some nonresponders likewise displayed low normalized T-cell clonal expansion.

Germline lookup yields CDR1 SNHLY and CDR2 FYNNEI. This CDR3 spans 15 amino acids. The junction had 14 bases not matched to a gene; V was cut back by 11 bases and J by 7 bases. A note on this clone: The antigen is undetermined.

The assay was immunoSEQ multiplex PCR, and TCRdb's table has in-frame clones only and misses some. The table lists roughly 56,000 clones, around 86% of them singletons. The origin of this receptor is an adult with an advanced solid tumor such as melanoma, head and neck, liver or kidney cancer. The source material was CD4+ or CD8+ T cells sorted from blood, sampled in a trial of the OX40 agonist ivuxolimab. The chain is built from TRBV2 and TRBJ2-2, with 9 positions matching TRBD2. The chain's CDR3 is CAGSGAGGYVGELFF. The CDR3 bases are TGTGCCGGTTCAGGTGCGGGAGGGTACGTCGGGGAGCTGTTTTTT.